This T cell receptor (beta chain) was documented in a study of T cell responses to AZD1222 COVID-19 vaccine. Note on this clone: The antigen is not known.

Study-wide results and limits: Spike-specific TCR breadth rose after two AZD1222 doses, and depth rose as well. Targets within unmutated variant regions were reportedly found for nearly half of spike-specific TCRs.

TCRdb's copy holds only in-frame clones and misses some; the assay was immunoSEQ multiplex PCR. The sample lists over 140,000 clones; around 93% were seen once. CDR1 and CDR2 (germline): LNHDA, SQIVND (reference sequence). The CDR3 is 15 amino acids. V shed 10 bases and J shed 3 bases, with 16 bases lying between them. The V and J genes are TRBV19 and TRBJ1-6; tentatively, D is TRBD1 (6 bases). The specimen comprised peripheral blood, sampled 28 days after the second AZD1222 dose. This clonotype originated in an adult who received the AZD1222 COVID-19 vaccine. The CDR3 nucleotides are TGTGCCACCCGACAGGAAGAGGGCTATAATTCACCCCTCCACTTT. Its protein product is CATRQEEGYNSPLHF.